The T cell receptor beta chain described here comes from a study of T-cell memory formation after mild COVID-19. The study, taken as a whole, reports: Clones that contracted from day 15 to 85 had balanced CD4/CD8; later expanders were CD4+ biased. There were some responding clones in pre-infection memory, which suggested that cross-reactive memory had joined. Contracting CD8+ clones were enriched in EMRA, CD4+ mainly in CM and EM.

Trimming removed 5 bases at V and 7 bases at J, with 12 bases between. Looked up from germline, CDR1 is SGHTA and CDR2 is FQGNSA. The CDR3 extends over 13 amino acids. This clonotype was seen a few times. Its specificity is not known. Constant-segment primers were used for 5'RACE, and the resulting TCR alpha and TCR beta cDNA libraries carried sample barcodes and UMIs. TCRdb redid the calling of the 5' RACE reads with MiXCR, one entry per CDR3 protein. This sample has 350,000 to 400,000 distinct CDR3 sequences, with about an eighth found just once. The receptor was isolated from a man younger than 35 who had mild COVID-19 (a few samples of this study predate the infection). Cell type and time point are not known. The sample was PBMCs or a T cell subset sorted from them (not recorded which). V is TRBV7-2 and J is TRBJ2-1; D gene ambiguous. The DNA for the CDR3 is TGTGCCAGCAGCATTGCTAACTCAAATGAGCAGTTCTTC. Its translation: CASSIANSNEQFF.